This entry lists 2 T cell receptor beta chains sequenced from one sample in a study of shared clonotypes between healthy human individuals. Using immunoSEQ multiplex PCR, the repertoire was profiled, and TCRdb retains in-frame clones only, with some absent. The top ten clones hold more than 0.55% of a sample with 1 million to 1.3 million clones, roughly 74% of them seen once. The sequenced sample was memory CD4+ T cells from PBMCs. Documented subset: CD45RA-negative fraction. All receptors derive from a man aged 18 to 29 in good health. Some clones in this sample may be carry-over from other donors' samples.

This rearrangement joins TRBV4-2 to TRBJ2-1; 14 nucleotides agree with TRBD2. The V gene end was trimmed by 1 base and the J gene end by 8 bases; junction bases not matched to a gene: 4. Germline values: CDR1 LGHNA, CDR2 YNFKEQ. The CDR3 extends over 16 amino acids. For the CDR3, the DNA is TGTGCCAGCAGCCAAGGAGGGACTAGCGGGGGCGATGAGCAGTTCTTC. Translated: CASSQGGTSGGDEQFF.

The CDR3 region is CASSMTGGAYGYTF. The CDR3 DNA is TGTGCCAGCAGCATGACAGGGGGCGCTTATGGCTACACCTTC. V is TRBV28 and J is TRBJ1-2; TRBD1 matches at 10 bases. CDR1 is MDHEN, CDR2 SYDVKM, per germline. Trimming at V came to 6 bases and at J to 5 bases, leaving 6 bases not matched to a gene. The CDR3 length is 14 residues.